The rows below give T cell receptor beta chains drawn from one sample of a study of human T cells and chemical hapten exposure. Using its own MiXCR run on the RACE reads, TCRdb lists one record per CDR3 protein. The sample yields about 46,000 distinct CDR3 sequences, roughly 4% seen once. Sequences were obtained from whole blood. These receptors were taken from a female donor in good health. Some clones in this sample may be carry-over from other donors' samples. CDR3s include the opening cysteine and the closing phenylalanine or tryptophan.

j_call	v_call	cdr3_aa
TRBJ2-3	TRBV5-1	CASSPGNTRTDTQYF
TRBJ2-1	TRBV11-1	CASSLEPGNEQFF
TRBJ1-1	TRBV29-1	CSVVGDIGFEAFF
TRBJ1-5	TRBV18	CASSPGGSTRNQPQHF
TRBJ1-1	TRBV10-3	CAISEPGRLNTEAFF
TRBJ2-3	TRBV29-1	CSVLSSTDTQYF
TRBJ2-7	TRBV6-5	CASSYYYEQYF
TRBJ1-1	TRBV4-2	CASSQGAGDMNTEAFF
TRBJ2-4	TRBV28	CASSFRFLAKNIQYF
TRBJ1-4	TRBV20-1	CSARDRDRGGEKLFF
TRBJ2-1	TRBV20-1	CSARDNDRGNFDNEQFF
TRBJ1-2	TRBV19	CASSIRGPGGSDGYTF
TRBJ2-7	TRBV11-2	CASSLGVGTGSYEQYF
TRBJ2-1	TRBV20-1	CSARNYNEQLF
TRBJ2-2	TRBV5-1	CASSLTGGTFANTGELFF
TRBJ1-5	TRBV6-2/TRBV6-3	CASSLGTYGQPQHF
TRBJ1-1	TRBV6-6	CASSYAGATTEAFF
TRBJ2-2	TRBV7-2	CASSLLAGGVGGELFF
TRBJ2-3	TRBV12-3/TRBV12-4	CASNRRRATAGTDTQYF
TRBJ2-5	TRBV18	CASSRRGGLETQYF
TRBJ2-1	TRBV4-3	CASSQETGHEQFF